The entry below describes one TCR beta chain. What it binds is unknown. The CDR3 is made up of 16 amino acids. V was shortened by 0 bases and J by 4 bases, with 16 bases between the two germline ends. Germline V gene data show CDR1 as SGDLS and CDR2 as YYNGEE. The data were taken from a study of cytomegalovirus exposure and HLA in healthy donors. Notes on the study in general: TCR sequences were mostly rare, though some public TCRs occurred in many donors.

Researchers ran the PCR with 60 Vbeta and 13 Jbeta primers. Using immunoSEQ multiplex PCR, the repertoire was profiled, and TCRdb retains in-frame clones only, with some absent. The table records under 150,000 clones, over 70% of them present only once. The chain has TRBV9 and TRBJ1-1, with D possibly matching TRBD1 (5 bases). The sequenced material came from PBMCs. This TCR derives from a woman aged 40 to 50 in good health and CMV-seronegative. The CDR3 protein is CASSVAVGAGATEAFF. The CDR3 DNA is TGTGCCAGCAGCGTAGCGGTAGGCGCTGGGGCCACTGAAGCTTTCTTT.